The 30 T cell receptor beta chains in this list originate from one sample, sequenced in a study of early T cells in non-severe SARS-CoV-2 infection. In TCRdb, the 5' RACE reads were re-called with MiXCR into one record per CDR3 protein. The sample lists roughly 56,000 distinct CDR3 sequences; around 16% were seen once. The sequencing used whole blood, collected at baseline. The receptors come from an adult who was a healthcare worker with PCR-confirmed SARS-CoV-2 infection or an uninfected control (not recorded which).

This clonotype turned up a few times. CDR3: CASSYGSAGGTYEQYF. The CDR3 nucleotides are TGTGCCAGCAGTTACGGGTCTGCGGGGGGGACCTACGAGCAGTACTTC. The chain uses TRBV6-5 and TRBJ2-7; the match to TRBD2 covers 9 bases. V trimming: 2 bases; J trimming: 2 bases; junction bases outside the gene matches: 7. Germline CDR1 reads MNHEY; CDR2 reads SVGAGI. The length of the CDR3 is 16 residues.

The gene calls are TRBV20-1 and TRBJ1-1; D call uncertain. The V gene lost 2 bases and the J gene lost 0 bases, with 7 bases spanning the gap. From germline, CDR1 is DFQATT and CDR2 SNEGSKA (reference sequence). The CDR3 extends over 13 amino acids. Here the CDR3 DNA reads TGCAGTGCTAGATCGCACTTGAACACTGAAGCTTTCTTT. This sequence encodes CSARSHLNTEAFF.

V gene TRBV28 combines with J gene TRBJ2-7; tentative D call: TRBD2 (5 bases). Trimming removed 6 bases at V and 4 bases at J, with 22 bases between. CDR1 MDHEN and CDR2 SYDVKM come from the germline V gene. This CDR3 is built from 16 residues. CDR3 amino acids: CASSPTGSADRYEQYF. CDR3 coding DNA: TGTGCCAGCAGCCCCACGGGTAGCGCCGACCGATACGAGCAGTACTTC.

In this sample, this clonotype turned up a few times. CDR3 loop: CASNGLAGVNTGELFF. The CDR3 bases are TGCGCCAGCAACGGACTAGCGGGGGTCAACACCGGGGAGCTGTTTTTT. The genes are TRBV5-1 and TRBJ2-2, with 13 bases lining up with TRBD2. The V and J ends lost 6 bases and 2 bases, in that order; junction bases with no gene match: 4. CDR3 size: 16 residues. Germline V gene data show CDR1 as SGHRS and CDR2 as YFSETQ. The full variable domain, with the rest looked up from reference TRBV5-1 and TRBJ2-2, is KAGVTQTPRYLIKTRGQQVTLSCSPISGHRSVSWYQQTPGQGLQFLFEYFSETQRNKGNFPGRFSGRQFSNSRSEMNVSTLELGDSALYLCASNGLAGVNTGELFFGEGSRLTVL.

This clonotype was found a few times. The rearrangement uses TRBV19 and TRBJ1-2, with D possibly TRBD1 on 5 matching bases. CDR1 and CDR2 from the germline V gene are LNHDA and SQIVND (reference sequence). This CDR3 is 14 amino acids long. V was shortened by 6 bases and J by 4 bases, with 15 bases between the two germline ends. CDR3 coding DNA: TGTGCCAGTAGCGGCCGGGGGTCTGTCTATGGCTACACCTTC. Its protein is CASSGRGSVYGYTF. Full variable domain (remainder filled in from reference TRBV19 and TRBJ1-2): DGGITQSPKYLFRKEGQNVTLSCEQNLNHDAMYWYRQDPGQGLRLIYYSQIVNDFQKGDIAEGYSVSREKKESFPLTVTSAQKNPTAFYLCASSGRGSVYGYTFGSGTRLTVV.

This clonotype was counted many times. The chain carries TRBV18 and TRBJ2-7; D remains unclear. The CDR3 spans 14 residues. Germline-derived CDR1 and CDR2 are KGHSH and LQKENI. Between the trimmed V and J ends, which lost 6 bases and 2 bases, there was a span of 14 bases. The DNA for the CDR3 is TGTGCCAGCTCGCTTAGGACCGATACCTACGAGCAGTACTTC. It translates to CASSLRTDTYEQYF.

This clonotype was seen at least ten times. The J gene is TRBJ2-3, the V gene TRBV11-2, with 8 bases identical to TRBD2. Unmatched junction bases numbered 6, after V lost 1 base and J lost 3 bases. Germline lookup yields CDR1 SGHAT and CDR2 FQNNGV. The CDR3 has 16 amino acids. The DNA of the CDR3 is TGTGCCAGCAGCTTAGCACCCGGGGGGGGTACAGATACGCAGTATTTT. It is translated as CASSLAPGGGTDTQYF.

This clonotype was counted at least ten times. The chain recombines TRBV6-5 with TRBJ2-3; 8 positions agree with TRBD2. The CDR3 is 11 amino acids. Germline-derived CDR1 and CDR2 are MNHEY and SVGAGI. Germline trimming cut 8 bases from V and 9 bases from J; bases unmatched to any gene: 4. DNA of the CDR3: TGTGCCAGCTACGGGGGGGCCACGCAGTATTTT. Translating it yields CASYGGATQYF.

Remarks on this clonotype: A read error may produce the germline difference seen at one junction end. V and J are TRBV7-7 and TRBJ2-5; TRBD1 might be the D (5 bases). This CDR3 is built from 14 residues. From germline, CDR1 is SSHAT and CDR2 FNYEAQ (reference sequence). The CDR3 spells CASSSPQGGETQYF. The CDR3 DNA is TGTGCTAGCAGCTCCCCGCAGGGTGGAGAGACCCAGTACTTC.

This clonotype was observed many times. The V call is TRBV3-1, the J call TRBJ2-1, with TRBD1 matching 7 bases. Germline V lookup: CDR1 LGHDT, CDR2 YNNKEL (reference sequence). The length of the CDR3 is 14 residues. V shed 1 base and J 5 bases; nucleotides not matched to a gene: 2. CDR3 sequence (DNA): TGTGCCAGCAGCCAAGTGGGGACAGACAATGAGCAGTTCTTC. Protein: CASSQVGTDNEQFF.

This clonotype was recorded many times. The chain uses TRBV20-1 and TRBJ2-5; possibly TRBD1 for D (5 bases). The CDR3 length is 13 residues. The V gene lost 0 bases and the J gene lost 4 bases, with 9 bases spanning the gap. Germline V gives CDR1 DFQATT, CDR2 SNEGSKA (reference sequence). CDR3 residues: CSARDQGGETQYF. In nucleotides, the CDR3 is TGCAGTGCTAGAGATCAGGGTGGAGAGACCCAGTACTTC.

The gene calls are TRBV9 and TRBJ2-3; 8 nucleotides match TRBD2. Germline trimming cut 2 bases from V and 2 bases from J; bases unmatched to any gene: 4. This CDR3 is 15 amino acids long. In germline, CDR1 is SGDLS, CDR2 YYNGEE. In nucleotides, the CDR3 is TGTGCCAGCAGCGTCAGCGGGGGCATCACAGATACGCAGTATTTT. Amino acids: CASSVSGGITDTQYF.

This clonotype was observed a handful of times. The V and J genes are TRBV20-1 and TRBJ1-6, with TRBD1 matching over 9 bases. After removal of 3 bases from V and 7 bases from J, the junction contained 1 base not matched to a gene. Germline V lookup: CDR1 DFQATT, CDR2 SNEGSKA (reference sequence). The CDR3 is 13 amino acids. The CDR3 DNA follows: TGCAGTGCTAGGGGACAGGGCAATTCACCCCTCCACTTT. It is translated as CSARGQGNSPLHF.

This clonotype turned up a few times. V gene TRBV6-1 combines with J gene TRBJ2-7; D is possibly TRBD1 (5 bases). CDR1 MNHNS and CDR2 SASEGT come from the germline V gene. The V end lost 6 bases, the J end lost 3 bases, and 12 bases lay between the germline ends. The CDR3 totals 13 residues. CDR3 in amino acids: CASRGLDSYEQYF. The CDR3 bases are TGTGCCAGCAGGGGTCTAGACAGCTACGAGCAGTACTTC.

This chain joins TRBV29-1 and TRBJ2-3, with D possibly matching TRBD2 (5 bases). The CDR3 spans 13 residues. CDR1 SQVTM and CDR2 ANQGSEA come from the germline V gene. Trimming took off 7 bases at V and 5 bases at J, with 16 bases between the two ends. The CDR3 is CSGSASQEDTQYF. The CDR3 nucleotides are TGCAGCGGGTCGGCTAGCCAGGAAGATACGCAGTATTTT.

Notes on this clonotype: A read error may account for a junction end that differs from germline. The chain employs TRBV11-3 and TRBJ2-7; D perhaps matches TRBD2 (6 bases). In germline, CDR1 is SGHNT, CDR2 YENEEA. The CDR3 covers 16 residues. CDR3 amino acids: CASSLDKGLTTYEQYF. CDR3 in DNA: TGTGCCAGCAGTTTAGACAAGGGACTTACGACCTACGAGCAGTACTTC.

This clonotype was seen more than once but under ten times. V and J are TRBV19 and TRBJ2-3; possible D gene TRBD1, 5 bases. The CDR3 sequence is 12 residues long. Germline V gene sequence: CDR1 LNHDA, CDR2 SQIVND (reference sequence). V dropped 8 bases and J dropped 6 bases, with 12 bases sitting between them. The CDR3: CASGWGSDTQYF. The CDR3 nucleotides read TGTGCCAGTGGTTGGGGCTCGGATACGCAGTATTTT.

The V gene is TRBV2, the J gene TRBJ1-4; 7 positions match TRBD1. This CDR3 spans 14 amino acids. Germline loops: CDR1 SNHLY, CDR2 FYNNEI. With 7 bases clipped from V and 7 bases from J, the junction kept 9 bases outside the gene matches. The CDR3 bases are TGTGCCAGCATTTACGGGACAGCGCGTGAAAAACTGTTTTTT. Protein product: CASIYGTAREKLFF.

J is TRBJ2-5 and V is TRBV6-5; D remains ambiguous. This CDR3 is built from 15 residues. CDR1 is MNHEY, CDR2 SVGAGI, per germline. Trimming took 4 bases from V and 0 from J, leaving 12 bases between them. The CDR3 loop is CASSSDWKYQETQYF. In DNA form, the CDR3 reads TGTGCCAGCAGTTCAGACTGGAAGTACCAAGAGACCCAGTACTTC.

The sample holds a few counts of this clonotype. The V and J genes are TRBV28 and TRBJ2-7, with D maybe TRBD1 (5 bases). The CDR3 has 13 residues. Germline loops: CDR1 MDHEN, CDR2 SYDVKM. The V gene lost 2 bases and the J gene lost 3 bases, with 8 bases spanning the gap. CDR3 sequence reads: CASSLTGRYEQYF. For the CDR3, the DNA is TGTGCCAGCAGTTTAACAGGACGCTACGAGCAGTACTTC.

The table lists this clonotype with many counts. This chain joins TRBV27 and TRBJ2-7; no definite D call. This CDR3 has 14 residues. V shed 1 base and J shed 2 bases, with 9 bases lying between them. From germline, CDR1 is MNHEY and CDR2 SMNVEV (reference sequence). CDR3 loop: CASSLFNGTYEQYF. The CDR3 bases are TGTGCCAGCAGTTTATTCAACGGCACCTACGAGCAGTACTTC.

CDR3 region: CASSQHRTYEQYF. The CDR3 bases are TGTGCCAGCAGCCAACACAGGACCTACGAGCAGTACTTC. The V gene is TRBV3-1, the J gene TRBJ2-7; TRBD1 is a possible D gene (5 bases). The CDR3 is 13 amino acids. Trimming shortened V by 2 bases and J by 2 bases, and 7 bases separated the two germline ends. In germline, CDR1 is LGHDT, CDR2 YNNKEL (reference sequence).

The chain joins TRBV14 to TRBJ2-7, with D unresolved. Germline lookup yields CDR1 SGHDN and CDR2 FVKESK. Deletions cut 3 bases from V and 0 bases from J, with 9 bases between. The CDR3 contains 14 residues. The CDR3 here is CASSQFQSSYEQYF. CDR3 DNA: TGTGCCAGCAGCCAGTTCCAGAGCTCCTACGAGCAGTACTTC.

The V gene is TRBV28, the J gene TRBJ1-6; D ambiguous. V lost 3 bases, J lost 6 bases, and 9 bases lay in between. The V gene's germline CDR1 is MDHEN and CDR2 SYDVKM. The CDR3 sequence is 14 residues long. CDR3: CASSFDGSNSPLHF. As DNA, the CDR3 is TGTGCCAGCAGTTTCGACGGAAGTAATTCACCCCTCCACTTT.

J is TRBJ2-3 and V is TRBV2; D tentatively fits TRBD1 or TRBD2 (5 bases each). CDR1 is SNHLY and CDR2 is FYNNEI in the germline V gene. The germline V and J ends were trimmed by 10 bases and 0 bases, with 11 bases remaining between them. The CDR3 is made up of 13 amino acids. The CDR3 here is CAIPGPSTDTQYF. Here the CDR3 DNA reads TGTGCCATCCCGGGGCCGAGCACAGATACGCAGTATTTT.

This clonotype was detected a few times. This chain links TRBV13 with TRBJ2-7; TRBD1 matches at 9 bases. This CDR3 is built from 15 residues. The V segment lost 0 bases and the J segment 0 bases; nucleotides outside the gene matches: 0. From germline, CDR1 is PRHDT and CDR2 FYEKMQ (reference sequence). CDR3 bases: TGTGCCAGCAGCTTAGGGACAGGGGGCTCCTACGAGCAGTACTTC. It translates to CASSLGTGGSYEQYF.

In DNA, the CDR3 is TGTGCCAGCAGCTCCGGGTCTACCGGAAACACCATATATTTT. This gives the protein CASSSGSTGNTIYF. The V call is TRBV7-2, the J call TRBJ1-3, with D hard to call. With 4 bases removed from V and 4 bases from J, the gap between germline ends came to 11 bases. CDR3 length: 14 amino acids. Germline lookup yields CDR1 SGHTA and CDR2 FQGNSA.

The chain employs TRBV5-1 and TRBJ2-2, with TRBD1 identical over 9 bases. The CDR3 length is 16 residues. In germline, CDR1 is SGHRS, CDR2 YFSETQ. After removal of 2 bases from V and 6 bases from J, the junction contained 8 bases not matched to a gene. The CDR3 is CASSFTGTGWSGELFF. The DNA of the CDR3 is TGCGCCAGCAGCTTTACCGGGACAGGGTGGTCCGGGGAGCTGTTTTTT.

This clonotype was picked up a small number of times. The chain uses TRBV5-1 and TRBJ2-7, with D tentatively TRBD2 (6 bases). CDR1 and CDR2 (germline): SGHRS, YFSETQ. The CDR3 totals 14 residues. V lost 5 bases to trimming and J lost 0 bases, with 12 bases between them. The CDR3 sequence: CASRGEAHSYEQYF. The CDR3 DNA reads TGCGCCAGCAGGGGGGAGGCACACTCCTACGAGCAGTACTTC.

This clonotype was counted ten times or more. The CDR3 DNA reads TGTGCCAGCAGTACGCGGGGGACCGGGGAGCTGTTTTTT. This translates into CASSTRGTGELFF. The chain employs TRBV12-3 or TRBV12-4 and TRBJ2-2, with 7 bases identical to TRBD2. The CDR3 runs to 13 residues. J lost 5 bases, V lost 5 bases, and 2 bases had no gene match.